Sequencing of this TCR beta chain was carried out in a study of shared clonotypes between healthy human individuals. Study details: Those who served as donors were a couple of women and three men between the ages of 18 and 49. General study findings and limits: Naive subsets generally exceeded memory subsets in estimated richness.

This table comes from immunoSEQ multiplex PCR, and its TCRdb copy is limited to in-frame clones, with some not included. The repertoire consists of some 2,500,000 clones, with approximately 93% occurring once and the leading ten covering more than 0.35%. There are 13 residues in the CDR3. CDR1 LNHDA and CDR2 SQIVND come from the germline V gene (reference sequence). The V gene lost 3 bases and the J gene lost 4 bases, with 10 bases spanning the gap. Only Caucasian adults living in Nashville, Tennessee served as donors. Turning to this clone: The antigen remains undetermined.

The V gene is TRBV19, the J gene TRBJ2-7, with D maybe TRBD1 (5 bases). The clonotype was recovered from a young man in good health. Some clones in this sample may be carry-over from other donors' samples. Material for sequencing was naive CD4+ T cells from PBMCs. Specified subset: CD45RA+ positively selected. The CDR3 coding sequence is TGTGCCAGTAGTATGGACGACAGATACGAGCAGTACTTC. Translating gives CASSMDDRYEQYF.